This entry lists 10 T cell receptor beta chains sequenced from one sample in a study of shared clonotypes between healthy human individuals. The repertoire was sequenced with immunoSEQ multiplex PCR; TCRdb's copy has only in-frame clones and lacks some. In the table there are 2 million to 2.5 million clones, more than 80% of which are singletons. The sequencing input was naive CD4+ T cells from PBMCs. Sample subset: CD45RA+ positively selected. The receptors stem from a man aged 18 to 30 in good health. Some clones in this sample may be carry-over from other donors' samples.

Of note for this clone: Additional DNA sequences in this sample encode the identical CDR3. This sequence joins TRBV7-2 and TRBJ2-7, with 10 bases fitting TRBD1. The length of the CDR3 is 14 residues. V lost 4 bases, J lost 2 bases, and 2 bases stayed unmatched. The germline CDR1 and CDR2 sequences are SGHTA and FQGNSA. The CDR3 DNA sequence: TGTGCCAGCAGCTCGGGGACAGGGGCCTACGAGCAGTACTTC. Translated: CASSSGTGAYEQYF. Together with reference TRBV7-2 and TRBJ2-7, the CDR3 gives the full variable domain: GAGVSQSPSNKVTEKGKDVELRCDPISGHTALYWYRQSLGQGLEFLIYFQGNSAPDKSGLPSDRFSAERTGGSVSTLTIQRTQQEDSAVYLCASSSGTGAYEQYFGPGTRLTVT.

The CDR3 DNA sequence: TGTGCCAGCAGCGTGTGGGAGGGTGAGCAGTTCTTC. Amino acid sequence: CASSVWEGEQFF. The rearrangement links TRBV5-4 to TRBJ2-1; 7 bases map to TRBD2. The CDR3 is made up of 12 amino acids. J lost 9 bases, V lost 4 bases, and 4 bases had no gene match. Germline V gene data show CDR1 as SGHNT and CDR2 as YYREEE (reference sequence).

The genes are TRBV7-6 and TRBJ2-2; D perhaps matches TRBD1 (6 bases). The CDR3 is made up of 19 amino acids. Germline CDR1 and CDR2: SGHVS and FNYEAQ. Trimming stripped 4 bases from V and 0 bases from J, with 21 bases between. This chain's CDR3 is CASSSQFRGRDANTGELFF. CDR3 coding DNA: TGTGCCAGCAGCTCCCAGTTCAGGGGTAGGGACGCGAACACCGGGGAGCTGTTTTTT.

V gene TRBV7-6 combines with J gene TRBJ2-2; 11 bases agree with TRBD2. Trimming cost V 6 bases and J 5 bases; bases outside gene matches: 5. CDR1 and CDR2 from the germline V gene are SGHVS and FNYEAQ. CDR3 length: 15 residues. The CDR3 loop reads CASREASGRTGELFF. The CDR3 DNA is TGTGCCAGCAGGGAAGCTAGCGGGAGGACCGGGGAGCTGTTTTTT.

This chain uses TRBV15 with TRBJ2-7; tentatively, D is TRBD1 (5 bases). V was clipped by 6 bases and J by 3 bases, with 12 bases between them. Per the germline V gene, CDR1 is LNHNV and CDR2 is YYDKDF (reference sequence). The CDR3 contains 13 residues. The DNA of the CDR3 is TGTGCCACCAGTCAGGGCGGCCGCTACGAGCAGTACTTC. It encodes CATSQGGRYEQYF.

The gene calls are TRBV14 and TRBJ2-1; TRBD1 or TRBD2 may be the D gene (7 bases each). Trimming removed 1 base at V and 6 bases at J, with 22 bases between. CDR1 and CDR2 (germline): SGHDN, FVKESK. The CDR3 sequence is 18 residues long. The CDR3 loop reads CASSQVLAGGGPRNEQFF. Here the CDR3 DNA reads TGTGCCAGCAGCCAAGTCTTGGCAGGGGGAGGGCCTCGCAATGAGCAGTTCTTC. Supplemented by reference TRBV14 and TRBJ2-1, the full variable domain reads EAGVTQFPSHSVIEKGQTVTLRCDPISGHDNLYWYRRVMGKEIKFLLHFVKESKQDESGMPNNRFLAERTGGTYSTLKVQPAELEDSGVYFCASSQVLAGGGPRNEQFFGPGTRLTVL.

The rearrangement uses TRBV6-6 and TRBJ1-3, with D possibly matching TRBD1 (6 bases). The CDR3 runs to 15 residues. V was pared by 0 bases and J by 0 bases, with 6 bases between. Germline values: CDR1 MNHNY, CDR2 SVGAGI (reference sequence). CDR3 residues: CASSYSDSSGNTIYF. The CDR3 DNA sequence: TGTGCCAGCAGTTACTCGGACAGCTCTGGAAACACCATATATTTT.

J is TRBJ1-1 and V is TRBV7-9; D might be TRBD1 (5 bases). CDR1 and CDR2 from the germline V gene are SEHNR and FQNEAQ (reference sequence). The CDR3 spans 13 residues. Between the trimmed V and J ends, which lost 3 bases and 4 bases, there was a span of 9 bases. CDR3 in DNA: TGTGCCAGCAGCTTTTCAGGGATCACTGAAGCTTTCTTT. Protein product: CASSFSGITEAFF.

The rearrangement uses TRBV9 and TRBJ2-1; D uncertain. There are 15 residues in the CDR3. Germline loops: CDR1 SGDLS, CDR2 YYNGEE. The V end was cut by 0 bases, the J end by 6 bases, with 13 bases between. The CDR3 sequence is CASSVAGSSANEQFF. The CDR3 DNA sequence: TGTGCCAGCAGCGTAGCGGGTAGTTCGGCCAATGAGCAGTTCTTC.

This sequence joins TRBV10-1 and TRBJ1-1; TRBD1 might be the D (6 bases). The CDR3 is made up of 13 amino acids. The V and J ends lost 6 bases and 0 bases respectively, with 8 bases between them. Looked up from germline, CDR1 is WNHNN and CDR2 is SYGVQD (reference sequence). CDR3 sequence: CASSRTVNTEAFF. The CDR3 nucleotides read TGCGCCAGCAGCCGGACAGTGAACACTGAAGCTTTCTTT.